This entry lists 8 T cell receptor beta chains sequenced from one sample in a study of human T cells and chemical hapten exposure. Described time point: pre-sensitization, week 0. Treatment defined: therapeutic diphenylcyclopropenone sensitization with weekly scalp DPC. TCRdb re-called the RACE reads through MiXCR, storing one row per CDR3 protein. Of 300,000 to 450,000 distinct CDR3 sequences in the sample, 4.5% to 6% are singletons; the top ten hold roughly 2.6%. Sequencing was performed on whole blood, taken in connection with sensitization to the hapten diphenylcyclopropenone (DPC). These receptors were obtained from a woman between 45 and 60 years old with alopecia areata. Some clones in this sample may be carry-over from other donors' samples.

This clonotype was observed many times. The CDR3 spells CSTRQSVSTEAFF. In nucleotides, the CDR3 is TGCAGCACCCGACAGAGTGTGAGCACTGAAGCTTTCTTT. This chain uses TRBV29-1 with TRBJ1-1; weak D call: TRBD1 (5 bases). This CDR3 spans 13 amino acids. Trimming left V 8 bases short and J 4 bases short, with 17 bases between. In germline, CDR1 is SQVTM, CDR2 ANQGSEA. Combining the CDR3 with reference TRBV29-1 and TRBJ1-1 gives the whole variable domain SAVISQKPSRDICQRGTSLTIQCQVDSQVTMMFWYRQQPGQSLTLIATANQGSEATYESGFVIDKFPISRPNLTFSTLTVSNMSPEDSSIYLCSTRQSVSTEAFFGQGTRLTVV.

This clonotype was seen a handful of times. The CDR3 loop is CASSSRSGYNEQFF. The CDR3 bases are TGTGCCAGCAGCTCTCGCTCGGGGTACAATGAGCAGTTCTTC. The V and J genes are TRBV11-1 and TRBJ2-1; D perhaps matches TRBD2 (5 bases). Germline CDR1 is SGHAT and CDR2 is FQDESV (reference sequence). V was cut by 4 bases and J by 4 bases, with 11 bases left in between. This CDR3 contains 14 residues.

This clonotype showed up just a few times. The chain employs TRBV5-1 and TRBJ1-2, with a tentative D call TRBD1 (5 bases). V was shortened by 1 base and J by 8 bases, with 18 bases between the two germline ends. The length of the CDR3 is 15 residues. Germline values: CDR1 SGHRS, CDR2 YFSETQ. The CDR3 DNA reads TGCGCCAGCAGCTTGCTGGCTGGGGGTTCGCAAGGCTACACCTTC. It encodes CASSLLAGGSQGYTF.

In its sample, this clonotype was seen a few times. This chain uses TRBV21-1 with TRBJ2-5; no DNA check was done on the table's D call, TRBD1. TRBV21-1 is annotated as a pseudogene. The CDR3 sequence is 15 residues long. The DNA for the CDR3 is TGTGCCAGCAGCAAAGTTACCGGGAGCCAAGAGACCCAGTACTTC. Protein: CASSKVTGSQETQYF.

The chain carries TRBV24-1 and TRBJ2-3; tentatively, D is TRBD1 (5 bases). Trimming cost V 3 bases and J 7 bases, with 10 bases left between them. Germline V gene sequence: CDR1 KGHDR, CDR2 SFDVKD. The CDR3 is made up of 13 amino acids. The CDR3 here is CATSDGHRHTQYF. In DNA form, the CDR3 reads TGTGCCACCAGTGATGGACACCGACATACGCAGTATTTT.

This clonotype has ten or more counts. The DNA of the CDR3 is TGCAGCGCAAAAAAATCTGGGGCCAACGTCCTGACTTTC. Translating it yields CSAKKSGANVLTF. J is TRBJ2-6 and V is TRBV29-1; no clear D. V was shortened by 7 bases and J by 1 base, with 8 bases between the two germline ends. The CDR3 runs to 13 residues. CDR1 is SQVTM, CDR2 ANQGSEA, per germline.

V usage is TRBV4-3 and J usage is TRBJ2-3; 10 bases match TRBD2. In germline, CDR1 is LGHNA, CDR2 YSLEER. The junction had 7 bases not matched to a gene; V was cut back by 0 bases and J by 4 bases. The CDR3 sequence is 17 residues long. As DNA, the CDR3 is TGCGCCAGCAGCCAAGAGCCCCTAGCGGGAGACTCAGATACGCAGTATTTT. Translating it yields CASSQEPLAGDSDTQYF.

Regarding this clonotype: Possible read error: a much larger clone is one base away. This chain joins TRBV7-2 and TRBJ2-1; 7 nucleotides agree with TRBD2. The V and J ends lost 5 bases and 2 bases, in that order; junction bases with no gene match: 6. The CDR3 is made up of 15 amino acids. The germline V gene has CDR1 SGHTA and CDR2 FQGNSA. The CDR3 DNA is TGTGCCAGCAGCCTTAGCGGGTATCCCTACAATGAGCAGTTCTTC. The encoded protein is CASSLSGYPYNEQFF.